This is a list of T cell receptor beta chains from one sample in a study of cytomegalovirus exposure and HLA in healthy donors. Measured with immunoSEQ multiplex PCR; TCRdb has only the in-frame clones, and not every one. The table shows about 120,000 clones, with about 80% occurring only once. Input material: PBMCs. Receptors were obtained from a woman between 40 and 50 years old in good health and CMV-seropositive. Both conserved end residues are part of each CDR3. The D gene is left open where the match is weak. A clone size is listed for some rows: how often the clone was seen (once, few, many), or a class if it is expanded.

abundance	d_gene	v_gene	j_gene	CDR3aa	CDR3nt
NA	TRBD2	TRBV6-5	TRBJ2-1	CASSYFSGGKNEQFF	TGTGCCAGCAGTTACTTTTCGGGGGGGAAGAATGAGCAGTTCTTC
NA	NA	TRBV5-4	TRBJ2-5	CASSFRETQYF	TGTGCCAGCAGCTTCAGGGAGACCCAGTACTTC
once	NA	TRBV10-1	TRBJ1-6	CASSEGARGSYNSPLHF	TGCGCCAGCAGTGAGGGCGCTCGGGGGTCCTATAATTCACCCCTCCACTTT
NA	NA	TRBV19	TRBJ1-1	CASSSGGGTEAFF	TGTGCCAGTAGTTCGGGGGGTGGGACTGAAGCTTTCTTT
once	NA	TRBV28	TRBJ2-5	CASSLKTPETQYF	TGTGCCAGCAGTTTAAAGACTCCCGAGACCCAGTACTTC
NA	NA	TRBV6-5	TRBJ1-1	CASSNGGRGTEAFF	TGTGCCAGCAGTAATGGGGGGAGGGGGACTGAAGCTTTCTTT
NA	TRBD1	TRBV7-2	TRBJ2-7	CASSFDRASYYEQYF	TGTGCCAGCAGTTTTGACAGGGCTTCTTACTACGAGCAGTACTTC
NA	NA	TRBV18	TRBJ2-5	CASSPEAPGDAETQYF	TGTGCCAGCTCACCAGAGGCGCCAGGGGATGCGGAGACCCAGTACTTC
NA	TRBD1	TRBV25-1	TRBJ1-4	CASSLGQGVEKLFF	TGTGCCAGCAGTCTAGGACAGGGTGTGGAAAAACTGTTTTTT
NA	TRBD1	TRBV9	TRBJ1-1	CASSVTPGQGTEAFF	TGTGCCAGCAGCGTAACACCGGGACAGGGTACTGAAGCTTTCTTT
few	NA	TRBV7-2	TRBJ2-7	CASSTSEGTHEQYF	TGTGCCAGCAGCACGTCGGAGGGAACCCACGAGCAGTACTTC
few	NA	TRBV7-8	TRBJ2-2	CASSLPAEAKNTGELFF	TGTGCCAGCAGCCTACCAGCGGAGGCCAAGAACACCGGGGAGCTGTTTTTT
NA	NA	TRBV6-5	TRBJ1-1	CASNPPGRGNTEAFF	TGTGCCAGCAACCCTCCAGGGCGGGGGAACACTGAAGCTTTCTTT
NA	TRBD2	TRBV2	TRBJ2-7	CASRGRGGLDYEQYF	TGTGCCAGCAGGGGACGGGGGGGGCTCGACTACGAGCAGTACTTC
NA	NA	TRBV5-1	TRBJ2-1	CASSLDRQSYNEQFF	TGCGCCAGCAGCCTCGACAGACAATCCTACAATGAGCAGTTCTTC
NA	NA	TRBV29-1	TRBJ2-1	CSVVLAGRDNEQFF	TGCAGCGTTGTACTGGCGGGTCGGGACAATGAGCAGTTCTTC
NA	TRBD1	TRBV19	TRBJ1-5	CASTWTGDQPQHF	TGTGCCAGTACCTGGACAGGGGATCAGCCCCAGCATTTT
NA	TRBD1	TRBV6-5	TRBJ1-1	CASSWTGWGKTEAFF	TGTGCCAGCAGCTGGACAGGGTGGGGGAAGACTGAAGCTTTCTTT
once	NA	TRBV9	TRBJ1-3	CASSTTEASGNTIYF	TGTGCCAGCAGCACCACAGAAGCCTCTGGAAACACCATATATTTT
NA	NA	TRBV5-1	TRBJ2-7	CASSLGGTINEQYF	TGCGCCAGCAGCTTGGGCGGGACCATCAACGAGCAGTACTTC
NA	TRBD2	TRBV7-3	TRBJ2-5	CASSLNSGGSQETQYF	TGTGCCAGCAGCTTAAATAGCGGGGGATCCCAAGAGACCCAGTACTTC
NA	TRBD2	TRBV5-1	TRBJ2-5	CASSLGVAGGYQETQYF	TGCGCCAGCAGCCTGGGGGTAGCGGGGGGGTACCAAGAGACCCAGTACTTC
NA	NA	TRBV5-6	TRBJ1-1	CASSSGRRLNTEAFF	TGTGCCAGCAGCTCCGGTCGTCGACTAAACACTGAAGCTTTCTTT
NA	NA	TRBV10-2	TRBJ1-1	CASMEGSTFF	TGCGCCAGCATGGAGGGTTCGACTTTCTTT
NA	NA	TRBV6-5	TRBJ2-7	CASSYGSRQGFEQYF	TGTGCCAGCAGTTACGGGTCCAGGCAGGGGTTCGAGCAGTACTTC
NA	NA	TRBV6-5	TRBJ1-5	CASSHDRSNQPQHF	TGTGCCAGCAGCCACGACAGGAGCAATCAGCCCCAGCATTTT
NA	NA	TRBV25-1	TRBJ1-1	CASSQYGPEGAFF	TGTGCCAGCAGCCAATACGGTCCTGAGGGAGCTTTCTTT
NA	NA	TRBV30	TRBJ2-3	CAWSRSTDTQYF	TGTGCCTGGAGCCGTAGCACAGATACGCAGTATTTT
NA	NA	TRBV10-3	TRBJ1-3	CAIRGELSGNTIYF	TGTGCCATCAGGGGAGAGTTGTCGGGAAACACCATATATTTT
NA	TRBD2	TRBV5-1	TRBJ2-7	CASSLGSGGAFEQYF	TGCGCCAGCAGCTTGGGTAGCGGGGGGGCCTTCGAGCAGTACTTC
once	NA	TRBV6-1	TRBJ1-1	CASSGQGHATEAFF	TGTGCCAGCAGTGGCCAGGGACATGCCACTGAAGCTTTCTTT
NA	TRBD1	TRBV11-2	TRBJ1-1	CASSLGGTGAGAFF	TGTGCCAGCAGCTTAGGGGGAACAGGGGCGGGAGCTTTCTTT
NA	NA	TRBV30	TRBJ2-5	CAWARRPGTQYF	TGTGCCTGGGCGAGGAGACCGGGGACCCAGTACTTC
NA	TRBD2	TRBV5-1	TRBJ2-2	CASSFSLAGAGELFF	TGCGCCAGCAGCTTCTCCCTAGCGGGGGCCGGGGAGCTGTTTTTT
NA	TRBD1	TRBV30	TRBJ2-7	CAWSVGTGGYEQYF	TGTGCCTGGAGTGTAGGGACAGGGGGCTACGAGCAGTACTTC
NA	NA	TRBV5-4	TRBJ1-6	CASSPIYSSYNSPLHF	TGTGCCAGCAGCCCCATTTATAGCTCCTATAATTCACCCCTCCACTTT
NA	NA	TRBV7-9	TRBJ1-4	CASGLSSVEKLFF	TGTGCCAGCGGTCTATCAAGCGTTGAAAAACTGTTTTTT
NA	TRBD2	TRBV7-8	TRBJ2-3	CASSLAVLAGGSPYF	TGTGCCAGCAGCCTAGCGGTACTAGCGGGGGGGTCCCCGTATTTT
NA	TRBD2	TRBV19	TRBJ2-3	CASSIGAGGHSDTQYF	TGTGCCAGTAGTATAGGGGCGGGGGGGCACTCAGATACGCAGTATTTT
NA	TRBD2	TRBV7-2	TRBJ2-3	CASSSRLAGGTDTQYF	TGTGCCAGCAGCTCCCGGCTAGCGGGGGGCACAGATACGCAGTATTTT
NA	TRBD1	TRBV6-6	TRBJ1-2	CASSKTGQGTF	TGTGCCAGCAGTAAAACGGGACAGGGGACCTTC